Sequencing of this T cell receptor beta chain was carried out in a study of cytomegalovirus exposure and HLA in healthy donors. This clone has just a few counts. Its antigen is unidentified. The primer mix had 60 Vbeta and 13 Jbeta primers. Using immunoSEQ multiplex PCR, the repertoire was profiled, and TCRdb retains in-frame clones only, with some absent. Here the sample spans 130,000 or so clones, approximately 67% being singletons. Germline V gene lookup returns CDR1 SNHLY and CDR2 FYNNEI. V was shortened by 6 bases and J by 7 bases, with 15 bases between the two germline ends. The CDR3 contains 13 residues. Study outcomes and limitations: Near-uniform donor sequencing depth was presumed by presence/absence analyses. It was confirmed in vitro that a few of the CMV-associated chains were specific for CMV antigens. Analysis performed later found under 20,000 TCR beta sequences associated with HLA alleles at 0.05 false discovery rate. An analysis was carried out at a later point. It showed that HLA-associated TCR beta chains were more clonally expanded than equally common non-associated chains.

The clonotype comes from a woman aged 60-75 years in good health and CMV-seronegative. Sequenced: PBMCs. The chain employs TRBV2 and TRBJ1-2, with D maybe TRBD1 (6 bases). The CDR3 is CASSPGGASGYTF. The CDR3 DNA reads TGTGCCAGCAGCCCGGGGGGGGCGTCTGGCTACACCTTC.